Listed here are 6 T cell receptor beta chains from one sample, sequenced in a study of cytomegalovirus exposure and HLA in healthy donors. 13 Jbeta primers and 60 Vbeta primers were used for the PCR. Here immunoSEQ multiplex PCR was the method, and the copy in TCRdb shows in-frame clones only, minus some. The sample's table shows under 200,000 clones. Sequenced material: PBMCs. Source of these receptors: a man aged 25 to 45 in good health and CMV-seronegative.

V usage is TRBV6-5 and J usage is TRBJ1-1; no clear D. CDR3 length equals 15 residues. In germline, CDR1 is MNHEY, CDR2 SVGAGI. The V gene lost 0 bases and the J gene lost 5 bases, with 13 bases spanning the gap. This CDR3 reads CASSYSAGGWTEAFF. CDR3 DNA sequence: TGTGCCAGCAGTTACTCTGCGGGAGGTTGGACTGAAGCTTTCTTT.

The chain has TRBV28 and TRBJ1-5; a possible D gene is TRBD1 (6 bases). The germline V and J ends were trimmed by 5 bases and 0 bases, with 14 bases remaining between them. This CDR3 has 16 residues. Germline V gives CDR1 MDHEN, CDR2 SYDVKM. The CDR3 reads CASSMIQGFSNQPQHF. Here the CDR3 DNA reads TGTGCCAGCAGTATGATTCAGGGGTTTAGCAATCAGCCCCAGCATTTT.

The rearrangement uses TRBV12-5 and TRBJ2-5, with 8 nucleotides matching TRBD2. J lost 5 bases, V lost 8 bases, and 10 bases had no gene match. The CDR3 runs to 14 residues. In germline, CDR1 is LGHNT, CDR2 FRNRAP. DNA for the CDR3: TGTGCTAGTCGGGGGACTAGGCCTCCTGAGACCCAGTACTTC. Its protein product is CASRGTRPPETQYF. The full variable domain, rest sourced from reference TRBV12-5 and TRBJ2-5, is DARVTQTPRHKVTEMGQEVTMRCQPILGHNTVFWYRQTMMQGLELLAYFRNRAPLDDSGMPKDRFSAEMPDATLATLKIQPSEPRDSAVYFCASRGTRPPETQYFGPGTRLLVL.

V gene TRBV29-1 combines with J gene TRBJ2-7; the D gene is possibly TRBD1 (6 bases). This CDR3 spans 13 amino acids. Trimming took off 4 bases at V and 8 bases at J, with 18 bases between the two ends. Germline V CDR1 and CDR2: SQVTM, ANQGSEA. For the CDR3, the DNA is TGCAGCGTTGTGGGGACAAGTCCTAGGCAGCAGTACTTC. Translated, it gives CSVVGTSPRQQYF.

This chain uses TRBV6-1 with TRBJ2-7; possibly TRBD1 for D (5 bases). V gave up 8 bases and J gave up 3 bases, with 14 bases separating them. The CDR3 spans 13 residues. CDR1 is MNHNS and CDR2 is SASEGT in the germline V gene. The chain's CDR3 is CASGASRDYEQYF. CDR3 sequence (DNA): TGTGCCAGCGGGGCCTCGCGAGACTACGAGCAGTACTTC.

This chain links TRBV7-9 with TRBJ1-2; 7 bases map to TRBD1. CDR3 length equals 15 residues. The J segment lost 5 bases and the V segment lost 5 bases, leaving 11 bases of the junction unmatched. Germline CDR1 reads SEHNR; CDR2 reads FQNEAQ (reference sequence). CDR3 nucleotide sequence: TGTGCCAGCAGCCAGAGACAGGGAACTCAATATGGCTACACCTTC. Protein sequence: CASSQRQGTQYGYTF.